A selection of T cell receptor beta chains follows, all from one sample in a study of blood T cell repertoires in COVID-19. Here immunoSEQ multiplex PCR was the method, and the copy in TCRdb shows in-frame clones only, minus some. The sample consists of some 11,000 clones, approximately 85% of them appearing once. Sequencing was performed on peripheral blood. These receptors all come from a woman in her fifties or sixties with acute or convalescent COVID-19. Each CDR3 is given with its conserved first and last residue. D genes are given only for firm matches. Size tells how often a clone was seen (once, few, many) or the class of an expanded clone, and some rows leave it out.

v_gene	abundance	len	d_gene	j_gene	CDR3aa	CDR3nt
TRBV27	-	16	-	TRBJ1-2	CASSLAPGRGYYGYTF	TGTGCCAGCAGTTTAGCCCCCGGGCGGGGATACTATGGCTACACCTTC
TRBV19	-	15	TRBD1	TRBJ2-4	CASSLQGAGKNIQYF	TGTGCCAGTAGTTTACAGGGGGCCGGCAAAAACATTCAGTACTTC
TRBV5-1	-	14	-	TRBJ2-1	CASSGTLVYNEQFF	TGCGCCTCCTCCGGGACATTAGTTTACAATGAGCAGTTCTTC
TRBV19	-	12	-	TRBJ2-1	CATLTGLDEQFF	TGTGCCACCCTGACAGGTTTGGATGAGCAGTTCTTC
TRBV7-6	few	14	-	TRBJ1-2	CASSYSGLLAGYTF	TGTGCCAGCAGCTACTCGGGACTCTTAGCCGGCTACACCTTC
TRBV13	-	16	-	TRBJ1-1	CASSSLQGYLHTEAFF	TGTGCCAGCAGCTCCCTACAGGGCTATTTGCACACTGAAGCTTTCTTT
TRBV30	-	13	TRBD2	TRBJ2-2	CAWSRASGGELFF	TGTGCCTGGAGTCGGGCTAGCGGGGGGGAGCTGTTTTTT
TRBV5-1	-	15	TRBD2	TRBJ2-3	CASSRSGGFTDTQYF	TGCGCCAGCAGCCGTAGCGGGGGGTTCACAGATACGCAGTATTTT
TRBV6-1	-	14	-	TRBJ1-1	CASSEFRQISEAFF	TGTGCCAGCAGTGAATTCAGACAGATTAGTGAAGCTTTCTTT
TRBV2	-	13	-	TRBJ1-3	CASERYSGNTIYF	TGTGCCAGCGAGAGGTATTCTGGAAACACCATATATTTT
TRBV2	-	14	-	TRBJ1-3	CASSLGSSGNTIYF	TGTGCCAGCAGCTTGGGCAGCTCTGGAAACACCATATATTTT
TRBV5-6	-	13	-	TRBJ1-5	CASSLEAEQPQHF	TGTGCCAGCAGCTTGGAAGCGGAGCAGCCCCAGCATTTT
TRBV12-3/TRBV12-4	-	13	-	TRBJ1-4	CASSFLEREKLFF	TGTGCCAGCAGTTTCTTGGAGAGGGAAAAACTGTTTTTT
TRBV6-6	-	14	-	TRBJ1-1	CASSHETSNTEAFF	TGTGCCAGCAGTCACGAGACATCAAACACTGAAGCTTTCTTT
TRBV2	-	15	TRBD1	TRBJ2-2	CARRTGTGGTGELFF	TGTGCCAGGAGGACTGGGACAGGGGGCACCGGGGAGCTGTTTTTT
TRBV7-6	few	14	TRBD1	TRBJ2-2	CAIGDSTNTGELFF	TGTGCCATCGGGGACAGCACGAACACCGGGGAGCTGTTTTTT
TRBV5-1	-	18	TRBD1	TRBJ2-7	CASSFRTSGTGIDYEQYF	TGCGCCAGCAGCTTCCGAACCTCGGGGACAGGGATTGACTACGAGCAGTACTTC
TRBV5-4	-	14	TRBD1	TRBJ2-4	CASSLTGDENIQYF	TGTGCCAGCAGCTTGACAGGGGATGAAAACATTCAGTACTTC
TRBV18	-	15	-	TRBJ1-4	CASSPSRSFNEKLFF	TGTGCCAGCTCACCCTCGAGGAGTTTTAATGAAAAACTGTTTTTT
TRBV19	-	15	TRBD1	TRBJ1-1	CASSQGDGWNTEAFF	TGTGCCAGTAGCCAGGGGGATGGTTGGAACACTGAAGCTTTCTTT
TRBV7-8	-	19	TRBD1	TRBJ2-5	CASSLRSGTVDPNEETQYF	TGTGCCAGCAGCTTGAGGTCGGGGACAGTCGACCCAAACGAGGAGACCCAGTACTTC
TRBV11-1	-	15	-	TRBJ2-7	CASSFGTPERGEQYF	TGTGCCAGCAGCTTTGGGACTCCGGAGAGGGGCGAGCAGTACTTC
TRBV28	once	17	TRBD2	TRBJ2-1	CASSSLSGGRSYNEQFF	TGTGCCAGCAGTTCCCTAAGCGGGGGGCGATCCTACAATGAGCAGTTCTTC
TRBV30	-	13	TRBD1	TRBJ1-2	CAWRGTGLGGYTF	TGTGCCTGGAGGGGGACAGGGCTGGGTGGCTACACCTTC
TRBV9	-	16	TRBD2	TRBJ2-1	CASSGGVVSSYNEQFF	TGTGCCAGCAGTGGGGGGGTGGTAAGCTCCTACAATGAGCAGTTCTTC
TRBV18	few	15	-	TRBJ1-4	CASSPRRPGKEKLFF	TGTGCCAGCTCACCGAGACGGCCGGGAAAGGAAAAACTGTTTTTT
TRBV2	-	13	TRBD1	TRBJ1-1	CASPGQGVTEAFF	TGTGCCAGCCCGGGACAGGGGGTCACTGAAGCTTTCTTT
TRBV2	-	14	-	TRBJ1-2	CASSETWQGNGYTF	TGTGCCAGCAGTGAAACTTGGCAGGGGAATGGCTACACCTTC
TRBV19	-	13	-	TRBJ1-5	CASSDRPILSLHF	TGTGCCAGTAGCGACAGGCCGATCTTGAGTTTGCATTTT
TRBV6-5	once	16	TRBD1	TRBJ2-2	CASSYSRDRPTGELFF	TGTGCCAGCAGTTACTCCCGGGACAGGCCCACCGGGGAGCTGTTTTTT
TRBV3-1/TRBV3-2	-	15	TRBD2	TRBJ2-1	CASSQPGLANNEQFF	TGTGCCAGCAGCCAGCCGGGACTAGCGAACAATGAGCAGTTCTTC
TRBV2	-	13	-	TRBJ1-5	CASMTGGNQPQHF	TGTGCCAGCATGACCGGAGGCAATCAGCCCCAGCATTTT
TRBV27	few	18	TRBD1	TRBJ1-5	CASSLRDRRTYSNQPQHF	TGTGCCAGCAGCCTCCGGGACAGGAGAACGTATAGCAATCAGCCCCAGCATTTT
TRBV27	-	13	-	TRBJ1-1	CASSLRQFTEAFF	TGTGCCAGCAGTTTAAGACAGTTCACTGAAGCTTTCTTT
TRBV7-9	-	15	-	TRBJ2-2	CASSLANRFTGELFF	TGTGCCAGCAGCTTAGCTAACAGGTTCACCGGGGAGCTGTTTTTT
TRBV5-1	-	16	-	TRBJ2-7	CASSENPGKSPYEQYF	TGCGCCAGCAGCGAAAACCCAGGGAAGTCCCCTTACGAGCAGTACTTC
TRBV2	-	13	-	TRBJ2-7	CASSEELTEEQYF	TGTGCCAGCAGTGAGGAACTCACAGAAGAGCAGTACTTC
TRBV28	-	14	TRBD1	TRBJ1-1	CASSSSGGYTEAFF	TGTGCCAGCAGCTCCTCAGGGGGCTACACTGAAGCTTTCTTT
TRBV12-3/TRBV12-4	-	12	-	TRBJ2-5	CASSLPEETQYF	TGTGCCAGCAGCCTACCGGAAGAGACCCAGTACTTC
TRBV6-5	-	14	TRBD1	TRBJ1-1	CASSRDRGGTEAFF	TGTGCCAGCAGCCGGGACAGGGGGGGGACTGAAGCTTTCTTT
TRBV7-9	-	13	-	TRBJ1-1	CASSRGANTEAFF	TGTGCCAGCAGCAGGGGCGCTAACACTGAAGCTTTCTTT
TRBV27	-	13	-	TRBJ1-1	CASSWEDGTEAFF	TGTGCCAGCAGCTGGGAGGATGGCACTGAAGCTTTCTTT
TRBV12-5	-	15	TRBD1	TRBJ2-6	CASGATGDGANVLTF	TGTGCTAGTGGCGCGACAGGGGATGGGGCCAACGTCCTGACTTTC
TRBV7-9	-	14	-	TRBJ1-4	CASSNRQSNEKLFF	TGTGCCAGCAGCAACCGACAGTCTAATGAAAAACTGTTTTTT
TRBV12-3/TRBV12-4	-	12	-	TRBJ1-6	CASSLRSGGAHF	TGTGCCAGCAGTTTAAGGTCGGGTGGTGCGCACTTT